The 29 T cell receptor beta chains listed next were all sequenced from one sample in a study of control samples from healthy donors and cancer patients. The method was immunoSEQ multiplex PCR; TCRdb's version includes in-frame clones alone and lacks a portion of them. This sample has 40,000 to 55,000 clones, with approximately 90% found just once. Sequenced sample: PBMCs. The receptors shown here come from a woman aged 35 to 49 with head and neck cancer.

With regard to this clone: At the DNA level, this CDR3 is encoded by other sequences in the same sample as well. V usage is TRBV27 and J usage is TRBJ1-1; TRBD1 is a possible D gene (6 bases). CDR3 length: 13 amino acids. V lost 2 bases to trimming and J lost 4 bases, with 8 bases between them. Germline V lookup: CDR1 MNHEY, CDR2 SMNVEV (reference sequence). The CDR3 DNA sequence: TGTGCCAGCAGTTTAAGAGGGGGCACTGAAGCTTTCTTT. This translates into CASSLRGGTEAFF.

The chain couples TRBV6-4 to TRBJ2-2; 9 bases map to TRBD1. The trim removed 0 bases at V and 6 bases at J, leaving 8 bases unmatched. Germline V lookup: CDR1 MRHNA, CDR2 SNTAGT. The length of the CDR3 is 17 residues. The CDR3 DNA reads TGTGCCAGCAGTGACTCGTTAGGGACAGGGAAGGCCGGGGAGCTGTTTTTT. This encodes CASSDSLGTGKAGELFF.

The V call is TRBV2, the J call TRBJ2-5; 13 nucleotides align to TRBD2. V lost 7 bases and J lost 2; bases outside the gene matches: 7. Germline V gene lookup returns CDR1 SNHLY and CDR2 FYNNEI. This CDR3 region has 16 residues. The CDR3 spells CASTRELAGGQETQYF. CDR3 DNA: TGTGCCAGCACCAGGGAACTAGCGGGGGGGCAAGAGACCCAGTACTTC.

The chain uses TRBV18 and TRBJ2-2; D might be TRBD1 (8 bases). The CDR3 covers 20 residues. Per the germline V gene, CDR1 is KGHSH and CDR2 is LQKENI. Trimming cost V 3 bases and J 1 base, with 24 bases left between them. The CDR3, as DNA: TGTGCCAGCTCACCGATCCTAAGCGGGACAGGCCGTGGGAACACCGGGGAGCTGTTTTTT. Protein sequence: CASSPILSGTGRGNTGELFF.

The V gene is TRBV24-1, the J gene TRBJ1-5; no clear D. Germline V CDR1 and CDR2: KGHDR, SFDVKD. The CDR3 covers 16 residues. V lost 3 bases and J 6 bases, leaving 17 bases between the germline ends. Written as DNA, the CDR3 is TGTGCCACCAGTGATATACCCGAGGGTATCGGTCAGCCCCAGCATTTT. Its translation is CATSDIPEGIGQPQHF.

The chain recombines TRBV19 with TRBJ1-2; perhaps TRBD1 as D (5 bases). Per germline, CDR1 LNHDA and CDR2 SQIVND (reference sequence). The CDR3 contains 13 residues. V was cut by 0 bases and J by 4 bases, with 6 bases left in between. CDR3 protein: CASSIEGTYGYTF. DNA of the CDR3: TGTGCCAGTAGTATAGAGGGGACCTATGGCTACACCTTC.

The chain is built from TRBV18 and TRBJ1-1, with TRBD1 matching over 8 bases. The CDR3 is 15 residues long. The V gene's germline CDR1 is KGHSH and CDR2 LQKENI. The ends lost 3 bases at V and 1 base at J; junction bases unmatched: 4. The CDR3 bases are TGTGCCAGCTCACCGAACAGGGGGAGGAACACTGAAGCTTTCTTT. Translation: CASSPNRGRNTEAFF.

The J gene is TRBJ2-3, the V gene TRBV5-6, with 11 bases matching TRBD1. This CDR3 has 17 amino acids. Trimming removed 6 bases from V and 3 bases from J; junction bases left unmatched: 12. CDR1 is SGHDT, CDR2 YYEEEE, per germline. The CDR3 region is CASTRTGGASETDTQYF. The CDR3 nucleotides are TGTGCCAGCACCAGGACAGGGGGCGCTTCCGAAACAGATACGCAGTATTTT.

The chain uses TRBV6-5 and TRBJ1-1, with D perhaps TRBD1 (5 bases). Trimming took 2 bases from V and 5 from J, leaving 15 bases between them. Per germline, CDR1 MNHEY and CDR2 SVGAGI. The CDR3 is made up of 15 amino acids. The CDR3 coding sequence is TGTGCCAGCAGTTACAGGCTGGGGGTGGGAACTGAAGCTTTCTTT. It encodes CASSYRLGVGTEAFF.

The J gene is TRBJ1-3, the V gene TRBV30; D not resolved. This CDR3 contains 12 residues. V was pared by 1 base and J by 7 bases, with 8 bases between. Germline V gene data show CDR1 as GTSNPN and CDR2 as SVGIG (reference sequence). CDR3 protein: CAWSAGRNTIYF. DNA for the CDR3: TGTGCCTGGAGTGCGGGGAGGAACACCATATATTTT.

The chain couples TRBV5-4 to TRBJ2-7; the D is unclear. V was shortened by 1 base and J by 0 bases, with 2 bases between the two germline ends. Germline CDR1 is SGHNT and CDR2 is YYREEE (reference sequence). This CDR3 has 12 amino acids. In DNA, the CDR3 is TGTGCCAGCAGCTTGAACTCCTACGAGCAGTACTTC. Its translation is CASSLNSYEQYF.

This chain uses TRBV5-1 with TRBJ1-1; 8 bases are shared with TRBD1. Germline CDR1 is SGHRS and CDR2 is YFSETQ. This CDR3 is built from 14 residues. Trimming at V came to 4 bases and at J to 1 base, leaving 3 bases not matched to a gene. The CDR3 sequence: CASSVGTGNTEAFF. The CDR3 coding sequence is TGCGCCAGCAGCGTAGGGACAGGGAACACTGAAGCTTTCTTT.

The chain recombines TRBV7-9 with TRBJ1-4; D gene uncertain. CDR3 length: 13 residues. CDR1 and CDR2 from the germline V gene are SEHNR and FQNEAQ (reference sequence). Trimming cost V 5 bases and J 10 bases, with 14 bases left between them. The CDR3 here is CASSQPMGGKLFF. The CDR3 DNA reads TGTGCCAGCAGCCAACCTATGGGTGGAAAACTGTTTTTT.

The chain links TRBV11-2 to TRBJ1-5; D is undetermined. Between the trimmed V and J ends, which lost 0 bases and 4 bases, there was a span of 4 bases. The CDR3 length is 13 residues. Per the germline V gene, CDR1 is SGHAT and CDR2 is FQNNGV. The CDR3 DNA reads as TGTGCCAGCAGCTTAGATTGGAATCAGCCCCAGCATTTT. This translates into CASSLDWNQPQHF.

This clone was counted between two and nine times. This chain joins TRBV6-4 and TRBJ2-3, with 9 bases that match TRBD2. V was clipped by 0 bases and J by 4 bases; unmatched bases: 2. Germline V lookup: CDR1 MRHNA, CDR2 SNTAGT. The CDR3 consists of 15 residues. In DNA form, the CDR3 reads TGTGCCAGCAGTGACTCTAGCGGGAGATCAGATACGCAGTATTTT. Translation gives CASSDSSGRSDTQYF.

This chain uses TRBV7-6 with TRBJ1-1, with a tentative D call TRBD1 (5 bases). V was cut by 5 bases and J by 3 bases, with 13 bases left in between. Germline CDR1 and CDR2: SGHVS and FNYEAQ. This CDR3 is 14 amino acids long. The chain's CDR3 is CASSPDRGDTEAFF. CDR3 DNA: TGTGCCAGCAGCCCTGACCGGGGCGACACTGAAGCTTTCTTT.

The chain joins TRBV19 to TRBJ1-5; no definite D call. Trimming took off 5 bases at V and 5 bases at J, with 13 bases between the two ends. Germline V lookup: CDR1 LNHDA, CDR2 SQIVND (reference sequence). The CDR3 extends over 14 amino acids. The CDR3, as DNA: TGTGCCAGTAGTCCCCGTGGAGGGCATCAGCCCCAGCATTTT. Its translation is CASSPRGGHQPQHF.

The genes are TRBV11-2 and TRBJ2-7; 7 bases are a match to TRBD1. This CDR3 has 15 amino acids. The junction had 7 bases not matched to a gene; V was cut back by 5 bases and J by 0 bases. The V gene's germline CDR1 is SGHAT and CDR2 FQNNGV. This chain's CDR3 is CASSGTGASSYEQYF. The DNA for the CDR3 is TGTGCCAGCAGCGGCACAGGGGCCAGCTCCTACGAGCAGTACTTC.

This clone came up once. V is TRBV27 and J is TRBJ1-1, with a tentative D call TRBD1 (6 bases). Deletions cut 2 bases from V and 5 bases from J, with 12 bases between. The CDR3 extends over 14 amino acids. Germline V gives CDR1 MNHEY, CDR2 SMNVEV (reference sequence). This CDR3 is CASSLTGAPTEAFF. CDR3 bases: TGTGCCAGCAGTTTAACGGGGGCGCCGACTGAAGCTTTCTTT.

This chain uses TRBV21-1 with TRBJ1-1; the table's D call TRBD1 went unverified against the DNA. TRBV21-1 is recorded as a pseudogene. The length of the CDR3 is 13 residues. In nucleotides, the CDR3 is TGTGCCAGCAATCCGGGACACCATGACGAAGCTTTCTTT. It specifies CASNPGHHDEAFF.

The chain has TRBV6-6 and TRBJ1-1; D gene uncertain. CDR1 and CDR2 from the germline V gene are MNHNY and SVGAGI (reference sequence). This CDR3 has 15 amino acids. V was clipped by 4 bases and J by 0 bases, with 12 bases between them. The DNA for the CDR3 is TGTGCCAGCAGTTCCCCCCAGAGAATGAACACTGAAGCTTTCTTT. Translating gives CASSSPQRMNTEAFF.

The chain links TRBV21-1 to TRBJ2-1; the D call TRBD2 from the table was never checked on the DNA. TRBV21-1 is a pseudogene locus. The CDR3 spans 23 residues. The CDR3 here is CASSKKFPPPGGKPRAVPNEQFF. In DNA form, the CDR3 reads TGTGCCAGCAGCAAAAAGTTCCCCCCCCCGGGGGGAAAGCCTAGAGCAGTCCCCAATGAGCAGTTCTTC.

The chain joins TRBV4-1 to TRBJ1-4, with 9 nucleotides matching TRBD1. The trim removed 3 bases at V and 8 bases at J, leaving 1 base unmatched. There are 13 residues in the CDR3. Germline V gene data show CDR1 as MGHRA and CDR2 as YSYEKL. CDR3 coding DNA: TGCGCCAGCAGCCAGACAGGGGGAGAAAAACTGTTTTTT. Translation: CASSQTGGEKLFF.

The chain carries TRBV2 and TRBJ2-5; D is possibly TRBD2 (7 bases). V gave up 4 bases and J gave up 4 bases, with 10 bases separating them. CDR1 SNHLY and CDR2 FYNNEI come from the germline V gene. This CDR3 has 13 amino acids. CDR3 in DNA: TGTGCCAGCAGTGTTCGGGGGGCAGAGACCCAGTACTTC. Translating it yields CASSVRGAETQYF.

The rearrangement joins TRBV6-5 to TRBJ1-2, with D unresolved. The germline gives CDR1 MNHEY, CDR2 SVGAGI. The CDR3 is 13 residues long. V lost 6 bases and J lost 8, with 16 bases in between. CDR3 sequence reads: CASRSTVGGGYTF. The CDR3 nucleotides read TGTGCCAGCAGGTCCACAGTAGGTGGAGGCTACACCTTC.

This clone was observed a few times. This chain connects TRBV6-4 to TRBJ2-5, with TRBD2 identical over 8 bases. CDR1 is MRHNA, CDR2 SNTAGT, per germline. The CDR3 runs 13 residues. Trimming removed 4 bases from V and 9 bases from J; junction bases left unmatched: 7. The DNA for the CDR3 is TGTGCCAGCAGTGGTCTCGGGGGGGATGCCCAGTACTTC. This translates into CASSGLGGDAQYF.

The chain is built from TRBV5-6 and TRBJ1-2; no clear D gene. The V end lost 4 bases, the J end lost 6 bases, and 16 bases lay between the germline ends. Germline loops: CDR1 SGHDT, CDR2 YYEEEE. The CDR3 is 14 residues long. This chain's CDR3 is CASSLPRGRNGYTF. CDR3 nucleotides: TGTGCCAGCAGCCTGCCGCGGGGAAGGAATGGCTACACCTTC. Based on the CDR3 plus reference TRBV5-6 and TRBJ1-2, the full variable domain is DAGVTQSPTHLIKTRGQQVTLRCSPKSGHDTVSWYQQALGQGPQFIFQYYEEEERQRGNFPDRFSGHQFPNYSSELNVNALLLGDSALYLCASSLPRGRNGYTFGSGTRLTVV.

The V call is TRBV6-5, the J call TRBJ1-5; D not certain. CDR1 and CDR2 (germline): MNHEY, SVGAGI. The V end lost 8 bases, the J end lost 0 bases, and 11 bases lay between the germline ends. CDR3 size: 14 residues. The CDR3: CASLERSSNQPQHF. CDR3 nucleotide sequence: TGTGCCAGCTTAGAGAGGTCTAGCAATCAGCCCCAGCATTTT.

The V and J genes are TRBV7-9 and TRBJ2-3, with 9 bases fitting TRBD1. The CDR3 has 16 residues. Trimming cost V 5 bases and J 3 bases; bases outside gene matches: 9. CDR1 and CDR2 from the germline V gene are SEHNR and FQNEAQ (reference sequence). For the CDR3, the DNA is TGTGCCAGCAGCCTGGGGACAGGGAAAGGTACAGATACGCAGTATTTT. Translating it yields CASSLGTGKGTDTQYF. Filled out from reference TRBV7-9 and TRBJ2-3, the complete variable domain reads DTGVSQNPRHKITKRGQNVTFRCDPISEHNRLYWYRQTLGQGPEFLTYFQNEAQLEKSRLLSDRFSAERPKGSFSTLEIQRTEQGDSAMYLCASSLGTGKGTDTQYFGPGTRLTVL.